This TCR beta chain was documented in a study of T cell repertoires in cytomegalovirus infection. Across the study: In the study, CMV epitopes included recently identified HLA-C-restricted and well-studied HLA-B-restricted ones. Public TCR beta signatures marked donors with CMV infection and the matching HLA.

Study-level points and caveats: Within the response measured ex vivo, HLA-C-restricted CMV-specific TCR beta clonotypes were dominant. Of the TCR beta families, the public ones yielded a cumulative frequency that identified carriers of CMV plus the relevant HLA.

Each CDR3 protein gets one entry after TCRdb re-called the reads with MiXCR. The data hold approximately 730,000 distinct CDR3 sequences, with around 29% observed a single time. For this clonotype: Its antigen is not identified.

Unmatched junction bases numbered 10, after V lost 8 bases and J lost 4 bases. Germline loops: CDR1 MNHEY, CDR2 SVGAGI. The CDR3 runs 15 residues. The sample here was cultured CD8+ T cells from PBMCs, taken from culture after CMV antigen stimulation. This rearrangement joins TRBV6-5 to TRBJ1-4, with 7 bases aligning to TRBD1. The sequence derives from a human donor in good health (CMV status not recorded). Some clones in this sample may be carry-over from other donors' samples. The CDR3 DNA is TGTGCCAGCTCGGGACGACAGGGATATAATGAAAAACTGTTTTTT. This translates into CASSGRQGYNEKLFF.